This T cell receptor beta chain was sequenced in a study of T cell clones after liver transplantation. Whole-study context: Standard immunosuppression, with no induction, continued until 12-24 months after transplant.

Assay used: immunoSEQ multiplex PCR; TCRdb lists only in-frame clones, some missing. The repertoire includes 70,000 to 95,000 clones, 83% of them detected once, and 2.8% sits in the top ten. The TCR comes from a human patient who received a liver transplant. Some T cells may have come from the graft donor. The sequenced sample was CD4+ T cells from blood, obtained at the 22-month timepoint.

CDR3: CASSLWSGEAFF. CDR3 in DNA: TGTGCCAGCAGCTTATGGTCAGGTGAAGCTTTCTTT. The gene calls are TRBV7-6 and TRBJ1-1; D remains ambiguous. CDR3 length: 12 amino acids. V gave up 2 bases and J gave up 7 bases, with 8 bases separating them. Germline CDR1 is SGHVS and CDR2 is FNYEAQ.